This TCR beta chain was identified in a study of shared clonotypes between healthy human individuals. In germline, CDR1 is KGHSH, CDR2 LQKENI. Trimming took 3 bases from V and 4 from J, leaving 7 bases between them. The CDR3 is made up of 13 amino acids. Clones were read by immunoSEQ multiplex PCR, and TCRdb kept only the in-frame ones, dropping some. This sample has roughly 500,000 clones, with 95% to 97% found just once. V gene TRBV18 combines with J gene TRBJ1-3; no clear D. The source is a woman aged 30 to 39 in good health. What was sequenced was naive CD4+ T cells sorted from blood. Indicated subset: CD45RA+ positively selected. CDR3 loop: CASSPKEGNTIYF. For the CDR3, the DNA is TGTGCCAGCTCACCCAAGGAAGGAAACACCATATATTTT.